The rows below give T cell receptor beta chains drawn from one sample of a study of blood T cell repertoires in COVID-19. TCRdb's table, derived via immunoSEQ multiplex PCR, lists solely in-frame clones and lacks some. Altogether 200,000 or so clones are present, nearly 85% being singletons, with the ten largest covering around 5.2%. The specimen sequenced was peripheral blood. The receptor set was obtained from a woman in her 30s with acute or convalescent COVID-19. Each CDR3 is given with its conserved first and last residue. D genes are given only for firm matches. Clone size appears in some rows only: once, few, many, or a class for an expanded clone.

size: NA; J: TRBJ1-4; V: TRBV15; length: 14; D: NA; CDR3: CATSRDTAWEKLFF; DNA: TGTGCCACCAGCAGAGATACAGCTTGGGAAAAACTGTTTTTT
size: NA; J: TRBJ2-1; V: TRBV4-2; length: 16; D: NA; CDR3: CASSQVAGSSYNEQFF; DNA: TGTGCCAGCAGCCAAGTGGCGGGGTCCTCCTACAATGAGCAGTTCTTC
size: NA; J: TRBJ1-5; V: TRBV2; length: 14; D: NA; CDR3: CASRGGDSNQPQHF; DNA: TGTGCCAGCAGGGGGGGGGATAGCAATCAGCCCCAGCATTTT
size: NA; J: TRBJ2-1; V: TRBV4-3; length: 15; D: TRBD2; CDR3: CASGYGRGSMNEQFF; DNA: TGCGCCAGCGGCTACGGGAGGGGTTCAATGAATGAGCAGTTCTTC
size: NA; J: TRBJ1-1; V: TRBV18; length: 14; D: NA; CDR3: CASSIKTGTTEAFF; DNA: TGTGCCAGCTCAATCAAGACAGGTACCACTGAAGCTTTCTTT
size: few; J: TRBJ2-3; V: TRBV6-4; length: 14; D: NA; CDR3: CASSAGTSTDTQYF; DNA: TGTGCCAGCAGTGCCGGGACTAGCACAGATACGCAGTATTTT
size: NA; J: TRBJ2-7; V: TRBV6-6; length: 16; D: TRBD1; CDR3: CASSYQFRDSTYEQYF; DNA: TGTGCCAGCAGTTACCAATTCCGGGACAGTACCTACGAGCAGTACTTC
size: NA; J: TRBJ2-5; V: TRBV6-1; length: 14; D: NA; CDR3: CASSEVGALETQYF; DNA: TGTGCCAGCAGTGAAGTTGGAGCCTTGGAGACCCAGTACTTC
size: once; J: TRBJ2-2; V: TRBV9; length: 14; D: NA; CDR3: CASSVIGGTGELFF; DNA: TGTGCCAGCAGCGTAATCGGGGGCACCGGGGAGCTGTTTTTT
size: NA; J: TRBJ2-1; V: TRBV4-2; length: 15; D: TRBD2; CDR3: CASSSPGTTYNEQFF; DNA: TGTGCCAGCAGCAGTCCCGGGACTACCTACAATGAGCAGTTCTTC
size: NA; J: TRBJ2-7; V: TRBV6-2/TRBV6-3; length: 15; D: NA; CDR3: CASSYGWGQTYEQYF; DNA: TGTGCCAGCAGTTACGGGTGGGGGCAGACCTACGAGCAGTACTTC
size: NA; J: TRBJ1-5; V: TRBV30; length: 20; D: NA; CDR3: CAWSERLTRLDGRRNQPQHF; DNA: TGTGCCTGGAGTGAACGTCTGACTCGATTAGACGGGAGGCGCAATCAGCCCCAGCATTTT
size: NA; J: TRBJ1-6; V: TRBV6-1; length: 12; D: NA; CDR3: CASGDRPGPLHF; DNA: TGTGCCAGCGGTGACCGCCCGGGACCCCTCCACTTT
size: once; J: TRBJ2-1; V: TRBV7-7; length: 16; D: NA; CDR3: CASSLVGGSSYNEQFF; DNA: TGTGCCAGCAGTTTGGTAGGGGGTAGCTCCTACAATGAGCAGTTCTTC
size: NA; J: TRBJ1-1; V: TRBV10-3; length: 15; D: NA; CDR3: CAISESQALNTEAFF; DNA: TGTGCCATCAGTGAGTCACAGGCACTGAACACTGAAGCTTTCTTT
size: few; J: TRBJ1-2; V: TRBV5-1; length: 15; D: NA; CDR3: CASSLDGQGVYGYTF; DNA: TGCGCCAGCAGCTTGGACGGGCAGGGTGTCTATGGCTACACCTTC
size: few; J: TRBJ1-4; V: TRBV7-9; length: 18; D: TRBD1; CDR3: CASSFTRDRGIQNEKLFF; DNA: TGTGCCAGCAGCTTCACCCGGGACAGGGGGATCCAGAATGAAAAACTGTTTTTT
size: few; J: TRBJ2-7; V: TRBV7-8; length: 14; D: TRBD1; CDR3: CASSLRQGAGEQYF; DNA: TGTGCCAGCAGCCTAAGACAGGGGGCGGGCGAGCAGTACTTC
size: NA; J: TRBJ1-1; V: TRBV27; length: 13; D: TRBD1; CDR3: CASRQGFVTEAFF; DNA: TGTGCCAGCAGACAGGGGTTTGTAACTGAAGCTTTCTTT
size: once; J: TRBJ2-5; V: TRBV11-3; length: 17; D: TRBD2; CDR3: CASSSGLAGGGEETQYF; DNA: TGTGCCAGCAGCTCGGGACTAGCGGGAGGAGGCGAAGAGACCCAGTACTTC
size: NA; J: TRBJ2-1; V: TRBV5-6; length: 16; D: TRBD2; CDR3: CASSFSSGLFGNEQFF; DNA: TGTGCCAGCAGCTTCTCTAGCGGCCTATTTGGCAATGAGCAGTTCTTC
size: NA; J: TRBJ2-7; V: TRBV2; length: 13; D: NA; CDR3: CASKSGVTYEQYF; DNA: TGTGCCAGCAAATCAGGGGTTACATACGAGCAGTACTTC
size: NA; J: TRBJ1-4; V: TRBV28; length: 13; D: NA; CDR3: CASRGVLKEKLFF; DNA: TGTGCCAGCAGAGGAGTTTTGAAGGAAAAACTGTTTTTT
size: NA; J: TRBJ1-1; V: TRBV19; length: 16; D: TRBD1; CDR3: CASIGRGVSMNTEAFF; DNA: TGTGCCAGTATAGGCAGGGGGGTCTCTATGAACACTGAAGCTTTCTTT
size: NA; J: TRBJ2-1; V: TRBV27; length: 15; D: NA; CDR3: CASSLGGPPNNEQFF; DNA: TGTGCCAGCAGTTTGGGCGGGCCCCCCAACAATGAGCAGTTCTTC
size: NA; J: TRBJ1-6; V: TRBV25-1; length: 14; D: TRBD1; CDR3: CASSGLTGGSPLHF; DNA: TGTGCCAGCAGTGGACTTACAGGGGGATCACCCCTCCACTTT
size: NA; J: TRBJ1-5; V: TRBV6-1; length: 15; D: NA; CDR3: CASSEGAGNNQPQHF; DNA: TGTGCCAGCAGTGAAGGGGCAGGCAACAATCAGCCCCAGCATTTT
size: once; J: TRBJ1-4; V: TRBV2; length: 16; D: TRBD1; CDR3: CASSTQGTGVYEKLFF; DNA: TGTGCCAGCAGTACTCAGGGGACAGGGGTTTATGAAAAACTGTTTTTT
size: NA; J: TRBJ2-7; V: TRBV21-1; length: 14; D: NA; CDR3: CASSKGTANYEQYF; DNA: TGTGCCAGCAGCAAAGGGACAGCCAACTACGAGCAGTACTTC
size: NA; J: TRBJ2-7; V: TRBV11-2; length: 18; D: NA; CDR3: CASSLVAPDGGSSYEQYF; DNA: TGTGCCAGCAGCTTAGTAGCCCCCGACGGGGGAAGCTCCTACGAGCAGTACTTC
size: NA; J: TRBJ1-5; V: TRBV28; length: 14; D: NA; CDR3: CASSLRQVNQPQHF; DNA: TGTGCCAGCAGTTTAAGGCAGGTGAATCAGCCCCAGCATTTT